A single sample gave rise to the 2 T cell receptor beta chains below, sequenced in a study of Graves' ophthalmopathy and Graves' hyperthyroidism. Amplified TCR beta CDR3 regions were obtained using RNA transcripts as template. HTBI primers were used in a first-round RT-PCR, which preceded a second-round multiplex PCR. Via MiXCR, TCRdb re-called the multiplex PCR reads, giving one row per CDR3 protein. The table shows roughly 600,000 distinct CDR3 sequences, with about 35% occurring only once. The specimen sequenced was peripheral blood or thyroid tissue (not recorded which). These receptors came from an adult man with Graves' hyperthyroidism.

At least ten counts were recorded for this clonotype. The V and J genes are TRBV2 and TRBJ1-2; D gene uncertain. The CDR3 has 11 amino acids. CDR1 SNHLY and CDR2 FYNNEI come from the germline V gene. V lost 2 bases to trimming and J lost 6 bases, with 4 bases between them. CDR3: CASSEQDGYTF. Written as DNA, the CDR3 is TGTGCCAGCAGTGAACAGGATGGCTACACCTTC.

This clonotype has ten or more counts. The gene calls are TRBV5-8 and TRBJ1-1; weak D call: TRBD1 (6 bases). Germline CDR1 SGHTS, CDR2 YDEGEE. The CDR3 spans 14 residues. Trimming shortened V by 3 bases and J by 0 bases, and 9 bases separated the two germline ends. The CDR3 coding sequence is TGTGCCAGCAGCTCGACAGGAATGAACACTGAAGCTTTCTTT. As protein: CASSSTGMNTEAFF.